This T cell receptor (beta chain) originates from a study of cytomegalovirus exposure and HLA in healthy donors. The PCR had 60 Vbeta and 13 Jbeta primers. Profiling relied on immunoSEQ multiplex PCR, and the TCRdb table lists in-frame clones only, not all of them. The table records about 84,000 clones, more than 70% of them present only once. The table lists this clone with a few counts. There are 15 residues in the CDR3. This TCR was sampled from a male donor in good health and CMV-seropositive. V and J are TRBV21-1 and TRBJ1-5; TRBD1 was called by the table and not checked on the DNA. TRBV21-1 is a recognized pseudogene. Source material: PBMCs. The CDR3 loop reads CASSKGSGVNQPQHF. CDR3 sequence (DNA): TGTGCCAGCAGCAAAGGTTCAGGGGTCAATCAGCCCCAGCATTTT.